The subject of this entry is one T cell receptor beta chain. Antigen unknown. This entry belongs to a study of tumor-infiltrating lymphocytes in primary liver carcinoma. Study-wide background: Productive TCRbeta read yields ran from roughly 3.9 to 6.8 million per sample and were similar between tissues.

Between about 18 and 33 mg of unsorted bulk tissue served as the source from which RNA and DNA were co-extracted. Primary liver carcinoma in the patients was surgically resected. Reverse transcription of approximately 500 ng total RNA with a constant-region primer produced TCR beta cDNA. Researchers made the TCR beta libraries by running three nested multiplex PCR rounds with slightly modified ARM-PCR. TCRdb re-called the multiplex PCR reads with MiXCR, one entry per CDR3 protein. The table has roughly 190,000 distinct CDR3 sequences, over 80% seen once. Study results and limitations: Appearing in all five tumor regions was true of only about 7.5-24% of top clones.

Sequencing used tumor tissue from primary liver carcinoma. This clonotype originated in a man aged 35-49 years with primary liver carcinoma and hepatitis B virus infection.

The CDR3 sequence: CASSDPRGDGTLKHAFF. The CDR3 DNA reads as TGTGCCAGCAGTGACCCAAGGGGTGATGGGACGTTGAAGCACGCTTTCTTT. The V gene is TRBV6-1, the J gene TRBJ1-1, with D maybe TRBD1 (5 bases). Germline assignment: CDR1 MNHNS and CDR2 SASEGT. V gave up 3 bases and J gave up 11 bases, with 28 bases separating them. There are 17 residues in the CDR3.